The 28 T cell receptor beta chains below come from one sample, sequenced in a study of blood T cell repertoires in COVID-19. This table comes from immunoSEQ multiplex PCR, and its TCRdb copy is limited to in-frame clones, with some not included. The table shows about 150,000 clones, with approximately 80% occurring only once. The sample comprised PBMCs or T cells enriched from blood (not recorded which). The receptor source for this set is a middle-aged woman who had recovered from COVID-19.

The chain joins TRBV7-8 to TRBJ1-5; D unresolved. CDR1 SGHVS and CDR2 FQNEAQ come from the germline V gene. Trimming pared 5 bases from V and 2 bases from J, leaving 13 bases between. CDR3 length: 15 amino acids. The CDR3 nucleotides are TGTGCCAGCAGCCCTAGGATGTTCGGCAATCAGCCCCAGCATTTT. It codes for CASSPRMFGNQPQHF.

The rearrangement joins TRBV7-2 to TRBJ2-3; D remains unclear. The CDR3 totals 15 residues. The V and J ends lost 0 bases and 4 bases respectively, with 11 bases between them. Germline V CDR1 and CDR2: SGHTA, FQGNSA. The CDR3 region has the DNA TGTGCCAGCAGCTTAGCCCCTAGTTTGGCAGATACGCAGTATTTT. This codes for CASSLAPSLADTQYF.

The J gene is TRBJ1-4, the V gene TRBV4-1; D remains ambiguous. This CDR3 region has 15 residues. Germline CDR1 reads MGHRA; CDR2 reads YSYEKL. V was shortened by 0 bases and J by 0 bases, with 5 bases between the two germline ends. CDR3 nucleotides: TGCGCCAGCAGCCAAGAACAAACAACTAATGAAAAACTGTTTTTT. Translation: CASSQEQTTNEKLFF.

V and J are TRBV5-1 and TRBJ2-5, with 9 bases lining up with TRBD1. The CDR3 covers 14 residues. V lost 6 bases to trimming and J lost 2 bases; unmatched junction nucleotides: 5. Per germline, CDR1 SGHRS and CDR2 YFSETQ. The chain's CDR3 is CASKKQGAQETQYF. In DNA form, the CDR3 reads TGCGCCAGCAAGAAACAGGGGGCACAAGAGACCCAGTACTTC.

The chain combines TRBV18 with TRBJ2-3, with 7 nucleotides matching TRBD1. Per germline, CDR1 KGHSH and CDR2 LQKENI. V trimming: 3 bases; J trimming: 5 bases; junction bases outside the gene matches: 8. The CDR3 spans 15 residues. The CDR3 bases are TGTGCCAGCTCACCCCGAGGGACAGTCCGAGATACGCAGTATTTT. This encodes CASSPRGTVRDTQYF.

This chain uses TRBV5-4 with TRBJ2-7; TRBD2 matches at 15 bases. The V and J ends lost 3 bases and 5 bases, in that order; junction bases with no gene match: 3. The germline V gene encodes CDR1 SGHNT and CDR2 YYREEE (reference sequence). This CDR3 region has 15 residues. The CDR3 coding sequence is TGTGCCAGCAGCTGGACTAGCGGGAGGGCCAACGAGCAGTACTTC. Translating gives CASSWTSGRANEQYF. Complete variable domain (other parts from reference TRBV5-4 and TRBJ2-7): ETGVTQSPTHLIKTRGQQVTLRCSSQSGHNTVSWYQQALGQGPQFIFQYYREEENGRGNFPPRFSGLQFPNYSSELNVNALELDDSALYLCASSWTSGRANEQYFGPGTRLTVT.

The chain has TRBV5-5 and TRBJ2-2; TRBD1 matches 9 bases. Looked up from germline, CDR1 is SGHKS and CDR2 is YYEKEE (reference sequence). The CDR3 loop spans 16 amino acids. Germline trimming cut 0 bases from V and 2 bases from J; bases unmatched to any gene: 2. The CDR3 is CASSLGGQGNTGELFF. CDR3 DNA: TGTGCCAGCAGCTTGGGGGGACAGGGAAACACCGGGGAGCTGTTTTTT.

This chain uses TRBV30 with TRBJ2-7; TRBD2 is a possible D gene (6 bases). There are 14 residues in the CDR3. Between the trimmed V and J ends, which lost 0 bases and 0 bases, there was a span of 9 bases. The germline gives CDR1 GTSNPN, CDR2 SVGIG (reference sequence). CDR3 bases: TGTGCCTGGAGTGTAGGTAGCGGCTCCTACGAGCAGTACTTC. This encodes CAWSVGSGSYEQYF.

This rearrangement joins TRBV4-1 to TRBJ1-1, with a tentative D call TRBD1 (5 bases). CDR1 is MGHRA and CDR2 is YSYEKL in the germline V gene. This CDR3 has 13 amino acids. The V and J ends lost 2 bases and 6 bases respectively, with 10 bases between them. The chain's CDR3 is CASSQQGDAEAFF. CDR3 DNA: TGCGCCAGCAGCCAACAGGGTGACGCTGAAGCTTTCTTT.

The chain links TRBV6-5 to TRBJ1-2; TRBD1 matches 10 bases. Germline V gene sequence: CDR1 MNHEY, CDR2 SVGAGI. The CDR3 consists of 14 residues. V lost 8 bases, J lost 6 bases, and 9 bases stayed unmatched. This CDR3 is CASQSGTGADGYTF. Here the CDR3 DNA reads TGTGCCAGCCAATCAGGGACAGGGGCAGATGGCTACACCTTC.

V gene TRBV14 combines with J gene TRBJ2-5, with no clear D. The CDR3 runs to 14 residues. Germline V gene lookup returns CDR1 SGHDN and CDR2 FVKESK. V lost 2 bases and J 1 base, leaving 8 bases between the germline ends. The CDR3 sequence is CASSQSPGQETQYF. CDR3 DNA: TGTGCCAGCAGCCAAAGTCCAGGCCAAGAGACCCAGTACTTC.

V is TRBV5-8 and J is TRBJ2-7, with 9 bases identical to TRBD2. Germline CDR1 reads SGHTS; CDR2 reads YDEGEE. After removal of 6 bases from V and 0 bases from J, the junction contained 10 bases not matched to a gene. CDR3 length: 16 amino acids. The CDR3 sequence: CASTRGAGGISYEQYF. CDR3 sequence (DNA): TGTGCCAGCACCCGTGGAGCGGGAGGCATCTCCTACGAGCAGTACTTC.

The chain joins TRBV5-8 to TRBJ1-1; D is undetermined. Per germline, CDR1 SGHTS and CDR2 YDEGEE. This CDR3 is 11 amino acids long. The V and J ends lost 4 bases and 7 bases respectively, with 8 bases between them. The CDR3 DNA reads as TGTGCCAGCAGCCGACACCTTGAAGCTTTCTTT. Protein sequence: CASSRHLEAFF.

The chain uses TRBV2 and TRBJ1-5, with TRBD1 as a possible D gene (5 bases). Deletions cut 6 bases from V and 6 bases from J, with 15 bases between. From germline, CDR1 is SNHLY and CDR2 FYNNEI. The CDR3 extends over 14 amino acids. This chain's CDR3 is CASREQVNPQPQHF. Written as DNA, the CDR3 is TGTGCCAGCAGGGAACAGGTAAATCCTCAGCCCCAGCATTTT.

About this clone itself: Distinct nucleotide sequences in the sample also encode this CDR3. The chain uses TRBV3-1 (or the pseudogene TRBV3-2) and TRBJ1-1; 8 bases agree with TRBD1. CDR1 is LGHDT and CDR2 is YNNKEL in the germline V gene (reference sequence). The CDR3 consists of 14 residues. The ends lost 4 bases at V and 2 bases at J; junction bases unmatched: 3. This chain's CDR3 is CASSLGQGNTEAFF. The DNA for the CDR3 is TGTGCCAGCAGCCTCGGACAGGGAAACACTGAAGCTTTCTTT.

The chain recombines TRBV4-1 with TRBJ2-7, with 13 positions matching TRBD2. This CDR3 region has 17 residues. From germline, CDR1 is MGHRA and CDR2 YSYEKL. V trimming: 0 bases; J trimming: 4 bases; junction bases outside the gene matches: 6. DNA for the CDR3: TGCGCCAGCAGCCAAGATAGGACTAGCGGGAGTGGGTACGAGCAGTACTTC. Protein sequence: CASSQDRTSGSGYEQYF.

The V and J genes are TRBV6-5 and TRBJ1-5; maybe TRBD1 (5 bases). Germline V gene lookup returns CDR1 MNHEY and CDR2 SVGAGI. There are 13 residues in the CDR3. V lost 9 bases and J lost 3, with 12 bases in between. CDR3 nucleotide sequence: TGTGCCAGGACTGACAGTTTCAATCAGCCCCAGCATTTT. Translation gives CARTDSFNQPQHF.

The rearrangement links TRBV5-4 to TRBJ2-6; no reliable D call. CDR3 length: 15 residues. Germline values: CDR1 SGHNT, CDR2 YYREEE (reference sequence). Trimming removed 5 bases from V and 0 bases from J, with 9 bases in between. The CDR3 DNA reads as TGTGCCAGCAGGAGCCGGAGCTCTGGGGCCAACGTCCTGACTTTC. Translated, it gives CASRSRSSGANVLTF. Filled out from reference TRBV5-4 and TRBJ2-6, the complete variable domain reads ETGVTQSPTHLIKTRGQQVTLRCSSQSGHNTVSWYQQALGQGPQFIFQYYREEENGRGNFPPRFSGLQFPNYSSELNVNALELDDSALYLCASRSRSSGANVLTFGAGSRLTVL.

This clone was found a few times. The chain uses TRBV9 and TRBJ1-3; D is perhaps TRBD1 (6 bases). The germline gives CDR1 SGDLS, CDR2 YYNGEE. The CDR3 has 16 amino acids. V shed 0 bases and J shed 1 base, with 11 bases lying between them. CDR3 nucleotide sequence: TGTGCCAGCAGCGTAGCTGGGACAAGATCTGGAAACACCATATATTTT. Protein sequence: CASSVAGTRSGNTIYF. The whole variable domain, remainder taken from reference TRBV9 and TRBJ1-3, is DSGVTQTPKHLITATGQRVTLRCSPRSGDLSVYWYQQSLDQGLQFLIQYYNGEERAKGNILERFSAQQFPDLHSELNLSSLELGDSALYFCASSVAGTRSGNTIYFGEGSWLTVV.

The CDR3 DNA follows: TGCGCCAGCAGCTTCGGACAGGGGTATGGCTACACCTTC. It is translated as CASSFGQGYGYTF. This rearrangement joins TRBV5-1 to TRBJ1-2; TRBD1 aligns across 9 bases. J was trimmed by 5 bases and V by 2 bases; bases with no gene match: 1. The germline V gene has CDR1 SGHRS and CDR2 YFSETQ. The length of the CDR3 is 13 residues. The whole variable domain, remainder taken from reference TRBV5-1 and TRBJ1-2, is KAGVTQTPRYLIKTRGQQVTLSCSPISGHRSVSWYQQTPGQGLQFLFEYFSETQRNKGNFPGRFSGRQFSNSRSEMNVSTLELGDSALYLCASSFGQGYGYTFGSGTRLTVV.

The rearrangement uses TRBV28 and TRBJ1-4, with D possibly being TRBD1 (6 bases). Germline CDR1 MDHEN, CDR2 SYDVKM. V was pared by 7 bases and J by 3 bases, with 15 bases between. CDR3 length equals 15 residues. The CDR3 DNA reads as TGTGCCAGCACCCTGCCGGACAGCTCTAATGAAAAACTGTTTTTT. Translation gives CASTLPDSSNEKLFF.

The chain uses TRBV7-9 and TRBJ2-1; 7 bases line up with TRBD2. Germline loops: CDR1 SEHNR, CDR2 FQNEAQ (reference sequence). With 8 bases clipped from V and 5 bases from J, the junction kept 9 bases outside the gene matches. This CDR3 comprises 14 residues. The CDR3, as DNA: TGTGCCAGCGGGGGGGATCCGTACCACAATGAGCAGTTCTTC. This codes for CASGGDPYHNEQFF.

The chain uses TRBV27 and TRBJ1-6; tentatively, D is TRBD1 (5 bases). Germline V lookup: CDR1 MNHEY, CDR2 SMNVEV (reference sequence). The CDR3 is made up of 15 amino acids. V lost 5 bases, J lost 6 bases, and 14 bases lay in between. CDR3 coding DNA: TGTGCCAGCAGTCTTGCCCGGGGGAGTAATTCACCCCTCCACTTT. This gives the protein CASSLARGSNSPLHF.

The CDR3 loop is CASRAGTPGRDTQYF. The CDR3 coding sequence is TGTGCCAGCAGGGCAGGGACTCCCGGTAGGGATACGCAGTATTTT. The chain combines TRBV2 with TRBJ2-3, with a tentative D call TRBD2 (6 bases). The CDR3 extends over 15 amino acids. In germline, CDR1 is SNHLY, CDR2 FYNNEI. V lost 6 bases and J lost 6, with 19 bases in between.

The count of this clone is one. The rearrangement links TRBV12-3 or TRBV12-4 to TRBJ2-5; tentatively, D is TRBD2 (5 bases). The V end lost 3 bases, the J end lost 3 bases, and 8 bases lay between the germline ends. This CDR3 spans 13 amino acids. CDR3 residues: CASSLGVKETQYF. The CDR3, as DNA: TGTGCCAGCAGTTTGGGAGTTAAAGAGACCCAGTACTTC.

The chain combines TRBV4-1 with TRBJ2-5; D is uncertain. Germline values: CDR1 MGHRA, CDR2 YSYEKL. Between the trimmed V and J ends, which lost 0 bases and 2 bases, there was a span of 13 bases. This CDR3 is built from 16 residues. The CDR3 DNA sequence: TGCGCCAGCAGCCAAGATGGCACAGATGTGCAAGAGACCCAGTACTTC. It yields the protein CASSQDGTDVQETQYF.

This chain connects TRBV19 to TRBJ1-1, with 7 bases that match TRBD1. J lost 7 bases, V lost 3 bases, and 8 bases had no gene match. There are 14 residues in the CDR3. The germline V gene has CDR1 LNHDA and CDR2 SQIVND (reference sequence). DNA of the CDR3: TGTGCCAGTAGTATTTATCAGGGGGGCATTGAAGCTTTCTTT. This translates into CASSIYQGGIEAFF.

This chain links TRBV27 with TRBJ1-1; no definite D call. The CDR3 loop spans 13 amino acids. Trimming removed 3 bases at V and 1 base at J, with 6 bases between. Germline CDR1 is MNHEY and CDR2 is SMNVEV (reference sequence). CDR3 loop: CASSLAGNTEAFF. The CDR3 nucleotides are TGTGCCAGCAGTTTGGCAGGGAACACTGAAGCTTTCTTT.